This T cell receptor (beta chain) appears in the sequencing data of a study of blood T cell repertoires in COVID-19. Study overall: Samples representing acute and convalescent COVID-19 were sourced from the United States, Italy and Spain. From T cells, B-cell-depleted T cells, or PBMCs came the material, which was cDNA or gDNA.

The count of this clone is one. CDR1 is MNHNS and CDR2 is SASEGT in the germline V gene. V lost 1 base and J lost 6, with 10 bases in between. There are 13 residues in the CDR3. How the authors handled the data: Amplification of reference gene primers provided the estimated nucleated cell counts. Assay used: immunoSEQ multiplex PCR; TCRdb lists only in-frame clones, some missing. The V and J calls and clone size were taken over from that table, and D and trimming were inferred from the DNA. The data contain 70,000 to 100,000 clones, about 82% of them singletons. This sequence joins TRBV6-1 and TRBJ2-7; D may be TRBD2 (5 bases). This TCR was sampled from an elderly woman with acute or convalescent COVID-19. The sequenced sample consisted of peripheral blood. The CDR3 spells CASSEVLRGEQYF. CDR3 DNA: TGTGCCAGCAGTGAAGTGCTCCGGGGCGAGCAGTACTTC.